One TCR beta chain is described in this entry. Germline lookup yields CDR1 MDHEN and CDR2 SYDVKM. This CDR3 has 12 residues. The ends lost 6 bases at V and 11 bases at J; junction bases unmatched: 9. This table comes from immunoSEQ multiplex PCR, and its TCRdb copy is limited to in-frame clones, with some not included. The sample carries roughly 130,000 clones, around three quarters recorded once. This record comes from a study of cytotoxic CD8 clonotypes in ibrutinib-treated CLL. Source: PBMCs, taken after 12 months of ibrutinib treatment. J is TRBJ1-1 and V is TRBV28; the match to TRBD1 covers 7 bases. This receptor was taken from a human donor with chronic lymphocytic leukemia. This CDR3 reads CASSRQGYFAFF. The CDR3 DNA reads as TGTGCCAGCAGCCGACAGGGTTATTTCGCTTTCTTT.